Sequencing of this T cell receptor beta chain was carried out in a study of cytomegalovirus exposure and HLA in healthy donors. Comment on this clone: Its antigen remains unidentified.

The CDR3 extends over 12 amino acids. Germline assignment: CDR1 ENHRY and CDR2 SYGVKD. Trimming took off 1 base at V and 6 bases at J, with 7 bases between the two ends. Regarding the study as a whole: Overall, around 160 TCR beta chains were annotated as cytomegalovirus-associated. For most TCR sequences rarity was the rule, although some public TCRs occurred in many donors.

The primer mix had 60 Vbeta and 13 Jbeta primers. Sequencing used immunoSEQ multiplex PCR; TCRdb keeps in-frame clones, though not all of them. The repertoire consists of 75,000 to 100,000 clones, with roughly 80% occurring once and the leading ten covering over 3%. The sequenced sample consisted of PBMCs. The V gene is TRBV10-3, the J gene TRBJ2-7; D gene uncertain. The source of this sequence is a middle-aged man in good health and CMV-seronegative. The CDR3 DNA reads TGTGCCATCAGTGAGTTCCAGTCCGAGCAGTACTTC. Its protein is CAISEFQSEQYF.